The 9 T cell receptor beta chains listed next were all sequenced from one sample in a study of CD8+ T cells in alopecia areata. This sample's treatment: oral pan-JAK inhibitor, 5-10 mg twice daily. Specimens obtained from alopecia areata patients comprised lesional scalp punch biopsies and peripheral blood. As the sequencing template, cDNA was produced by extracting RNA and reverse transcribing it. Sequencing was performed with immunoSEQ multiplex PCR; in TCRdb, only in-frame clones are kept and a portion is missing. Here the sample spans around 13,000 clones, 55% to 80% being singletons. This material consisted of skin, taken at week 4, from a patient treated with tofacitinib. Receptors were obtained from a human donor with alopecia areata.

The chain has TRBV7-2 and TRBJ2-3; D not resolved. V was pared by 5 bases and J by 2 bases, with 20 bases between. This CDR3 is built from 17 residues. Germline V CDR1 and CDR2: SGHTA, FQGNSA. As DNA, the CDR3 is TGTGCCAGCAGCGTCATCCCAGGCCAAGCCTACACAGATACGCAGTATTTT. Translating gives CASSVIPGQAYTDTQYF.

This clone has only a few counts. The CDR3 region has the DNA TGCGCCAGCAGCCAAGAAGCGACAGGGGTTAATAATGAAAAACTGTTTTTT. Translation: CASSQEATGVNNEKLFF. V and J are TRBV4-3 and TRBJ1-4; 8 nucleotides agree with TRBD1. The V segment lost 0 bases and the J segment 4 bases; nucleotides outside the gene matches: 7. Germline values: CDR1 LGHNA, CDR2 YSLEER. This CDR3 contains 17 residues.

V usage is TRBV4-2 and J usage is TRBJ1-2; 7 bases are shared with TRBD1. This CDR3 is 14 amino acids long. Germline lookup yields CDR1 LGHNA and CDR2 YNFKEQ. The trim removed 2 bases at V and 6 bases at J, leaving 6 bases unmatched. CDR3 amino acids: CASSQSLGQDGYTF. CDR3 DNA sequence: TGTGCCAGCAGCCAATCTCTAGGACAGGATGGCTACACCTTC.

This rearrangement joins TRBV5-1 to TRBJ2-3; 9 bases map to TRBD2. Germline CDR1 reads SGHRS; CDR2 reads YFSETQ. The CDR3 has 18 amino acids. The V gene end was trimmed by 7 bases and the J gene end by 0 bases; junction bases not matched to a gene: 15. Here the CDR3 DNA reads TGCGCCAGCCGAGGAGGAGCGGGGGGCCTAAAAAGCACAGATACGCAGTATTTT. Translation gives CASRGGAGGLKSTDTQYF.

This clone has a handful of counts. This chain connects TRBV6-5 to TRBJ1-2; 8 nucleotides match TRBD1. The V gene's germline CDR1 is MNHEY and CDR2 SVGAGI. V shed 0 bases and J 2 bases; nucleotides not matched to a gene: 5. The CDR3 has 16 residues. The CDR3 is CASSYSTGAGNYGYTF. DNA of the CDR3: TGTGCCAGCAGTTACTCGACAGGGGCCGGGAACTATGGCTACACCTTC.

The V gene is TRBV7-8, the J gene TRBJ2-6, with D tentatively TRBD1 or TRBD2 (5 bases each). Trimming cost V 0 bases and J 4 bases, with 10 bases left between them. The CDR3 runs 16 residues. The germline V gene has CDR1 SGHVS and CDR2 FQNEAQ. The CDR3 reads CASSLAGVAGANVLTF. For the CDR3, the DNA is TGTGCCAGCAGCTTAGCGGGGGTTGCAGGGGCCAACGTCCTGACTTTC.

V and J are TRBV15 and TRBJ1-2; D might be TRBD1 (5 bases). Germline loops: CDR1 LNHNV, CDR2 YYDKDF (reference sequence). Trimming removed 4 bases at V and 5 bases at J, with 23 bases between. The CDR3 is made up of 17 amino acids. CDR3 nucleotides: TGTGCCACCAGCAAGACCCCGAAGGGGCAGGTTTCTTATGGCTACACCTTC. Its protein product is CATSKTPKGQVSYGYTF.

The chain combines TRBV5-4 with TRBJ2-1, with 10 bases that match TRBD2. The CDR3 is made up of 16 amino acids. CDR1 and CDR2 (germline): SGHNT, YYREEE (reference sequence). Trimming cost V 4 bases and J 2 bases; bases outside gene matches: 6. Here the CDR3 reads CASSESLAGAYNEQFF. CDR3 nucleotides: TGTGCCAGCAGCGAAAGTCTAGCGGGGGCCTACAATGAGCAGTTCTTC.

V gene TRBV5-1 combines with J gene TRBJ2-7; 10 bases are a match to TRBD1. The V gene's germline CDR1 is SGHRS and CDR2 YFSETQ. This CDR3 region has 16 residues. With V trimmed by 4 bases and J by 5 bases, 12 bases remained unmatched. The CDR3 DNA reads TGCGCCAGCAGCGTGGCTTCCGGGACAGGGGTCCACGAGCAGTACTTC. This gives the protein CASSVASGTGVHEQYF.